What follows describes a single T cell receptor beta chain. This record comes from a study of blood T cell repertoires in COVID-19. Whole-study context: PBMCs, B-cell-depleted T cells, or T cells provided the cDNA or gDNA that made up the material.

Seattle-derived patients entered the study during active infection and were followed longitudinally. Original processing notes: Counts of nucleated cells, estimated from reference gene primer amplification, were obtained. The table came from immunoSEQ multiplex PCR; TCRdb's copy has only in-frame clones and leaves some out. That table is the source of V, J and clone size, and D and trimming were worked out from the DNA. There are about 170,000 clones in the sample; 92% occur only once, and nearly 5% lies in the top ten. The CDR3 is made up of 16 amino acids. Germline loops: CDR1 LNHDA, CDR2 SQIVND (reference sequence). The V gene lost 2 bases and the J gene lost 6 bases, with 17 bases spanning the gap.

This chain uses TRBV19 with TRBJ1-5; D may be TRBD1 (6 bases). Sequenced input: peripheral blood. The receptor was isolated from a young man with COVID-19, enrolled during active disease. The CDR3 coding sequence is TGTGCCAGTAGTATATCCCTTACACAGGGTGTTCAGCCCCAGCATTTT. Its protein is CASSISLTQGVQPQHF.